The 26 T cell receptor beta chains below come from one sample, sequenced in a study of blood T cell repertoires in COVID-19. Using immunoSEQ multiplex PCR, the repertoire was profiled, and TCRdb retains in-frame clones only, with some absent. This table has 150,000 to 190,000 clones, roughly 81% appearing once. The sequenced sample consisted of peripheral blood. The source of these receptors is a woman in her fifties or sixties with COVID-19, enrolled during active disease.

This chain links TRBV5-4 with TRBJ2-5; D is unclear. V was clipped by 4 bases and J by 5 bases, with 12 bases between them. The CDR3 has 13 residues. Per the germline V gene, CDR1 is SGHNT and CDR2 is YYREEE (reference sequence). The CDR3 region is CASSPYSRETQYF. The CDR3 region has the DNA TGTGCCAGCAGCCCGTACAGTAGGGAGACCCAGTACTTC.

The chain has TRBV19 and TRBJ2-2; 7 nucleotides match TRBD2. Germline loops: CDR1 LNHDA, CDR2 SQIVND (reference sequence). V gave up 5 bases and J gave up 3 bases; unmatched junction bases: 9. This CDR3 has 16 residues. CDR3 nucleotides: TGTGCCAGTAGTTCCCTTTCTAGCGGACACACCGGGGAGCTGTTTTTT. This sequence encodes CASSSLSSGHTGELFF.

The count of this clone is one. The chain uses TRBV28 and TRBJ2-7, with TRBD1 matching over 8 bases. J was trimmed by 5 bases and V by 8 bases; bases with no gene match: 11. The CDR3 has 14 residues. Looked up from germline, CDR1 is MDHEN and CDR2 is SYDVKM. CDR3 in amino acids: CASCPWTGSNEQYV. The CDR3 DNA is TGTGCCAGCTGTCCGTGGACAGGGAGCAACGAGCAGTACGTC.

V and J are TRBV5-5 and TRBJ1-4, with D possibly matching TRBD1 (6 bases). In germline, CDR1 is SGHKS, CDR2 YYEKEE (reference sequence). The CDR3 loop spans 15 amino acids. V lost 1 base and J 7 bases, leaving 14 bases between the germline ends. Here the CDR3 DNA reads TGTGCCAGCAGCTTGAATACCCAGGGGATTGAAAAACTGTTTTTT. It translates to CASSLNTQGIEKLFF.

The chain recombines TRBV7-6 with TRBJ2-1; TRBD1 agrees at 8 bases. The CDR3 contains 16 residues. With 1 base clipped from V and 4 bases from J, the junction kept 6 bases outside the gene matches. Germline CDR1 reads SGHVS; CDR2 reads FNYEAQ. CDR3 residues: CASSLGQGQLYNEQFF. The CDR3, as DNA: TGTGCCAGCAGCTTAGGACAGGGGCAGTTATACAATGAGCAGTTCTTC.

The chain couples TRBV18 to TRBJ1-5; 8 bases are a match to TRBD1. The J call may not be correct, given that the DNA end is closer to TRBJ2-3. Germline CDR1 KGHSH, CDR2 LQKENI. The CDR3 covers 16 residues. CDR3 sequence (DNA): TGTGCCAGCTCACCCGGACAGGGCAGGGGAGATCAGCCCCAGTATTTT. Protein product: CASSPGQGRGDQPQYF.

The genes are TRBV28 and TRBJ1-4, with 9 bases fitting TRBD1. Germline trimming cut 3 bases from V and 6 bases from J; bases unmatched to any gene: 5. Germline CDR1 MDHEN, CDR2 SYDVKM. This CDR3 region has 15 residues. The CDR3 is CASSFQTGGDEKLFF. In DNA, the CDR3 is TGTGCCAGCAGTTTCCAGACAGGGGGGGATGAAAAACTGTTTTTT.

This clone was detected only a few times. The chain uses TRBV7-9 and TRBJ1-2; D unclear. Trimming left V 1 base short and J 4 bases short, with 7 bases between. Germline CDR1 SEHNR, CDR2 FQNEAQ (reference sequence). The CDR3 spans 13 residues. The CDR3, as DNA: TGTGCCAGCAGCTTAGGACTGATCTATGGCTACACCTTC. Encoded protein: CASSLGLIYGYTF.

This clone was found a few times. The genes are TRBV6-5 and TRBJ1-1; D not certain. Between the trimmed V and J ends, which lost 8 bases and 1 base, there was a span of 14 bases. Germline loops: CDR1 MNHEY, CDR2 SVGAGI. The CDR3 loop spans 14 amino acids. The CDR3: CASGPDWRNTEAFF. DNA of the CDR3: TGTGCCAGCGGTCCGGACTGGCGGAACACTGAAGCTTTCTTT.

This clone showed up just a few times. The chain combines TRBV5-8 with TRBJ1-5, with 10 bases lining up with TRBD1. V lost 3 bases and J lost 4; bases outside the gene matches: 4. The CDR3 has 15 residues. Germline V gene lookup returns CDR1 SGHTS and CDR2 YDEGEE. The CDR3 is CASSWRTGGNQPQHF. CDR3 in DNA: TGTGCCAGCAGCTGGCGGACAGGGGGGAATCAGCCCCAGCATTTT.

This chain uses TRBV14 with TRBJ1-6; 8 nucleotides align to TRBD1. CDR3 length: 16 amino acids. CDR1 and CDR2 from the germline V gene are SGHDN and FVKESK. J gave up 9 bases and V 5 bases, and 12 bases lay outside the gene matches. The CDR3 DNA reads as TGTGCCAGCAGCGTACGACAGGGGTTATTGGGTTCACCCCTCCACTTT. Translated: CASSVRQGLLGSPLHF.

This clone has a handful of counts. The chain uses TRBV7-9 and TRBJ2-1; 9 bases are a match to TRBD1. V trimming: 3 bases; J trimming: 6 bases; junction bases outside the gene matches: 9. The CDR3 is made up of 16 amino acids. The germline gives CDR1 SEHNR, CDR2 FQNEAQ (reference sequence). The CDR3 reads CASSFRRGQGGNEQFF. DNA of the CDR3: TGTGCCAGCAGCTTTAGACGGGGACAGGGAGGCAATGAGCAGTTCTTC.

The J gene is TRBJ2-2, the V gene TRBV5-1; TRBD1 aligns across 10 bases. Germline V lookup: CDR1 SGHRS, CDR2 YFSETQ. V was clipped by 4 bases and J by 4 bases; unmatched bases: 7. The CDR3 extends over 16 amino acids. The DNA of the CDR3 is TGCGCCAGCAGCCCAATGACAGGGGGCCGCACCGGGGAGCTGTTTTTT. It is translated as CASSPMTGGRTGELFF.

V is TRBV4-1 and J is TRBJ2-5; the match to TRBD1 covers 11 bases. Germline CDR1 and CDR2: MGHRA and YSYEKL. Trimming took 3 bases from V and 3 from J; bases not matched to a gene: 21. The length of the CDR3 is 21 residues. CDR3: CASSHPPAGQGAYYNEETQYF. CDR3 nucleotides: TGCGCCAGCAGCCATCCTCCGGCTGGACAGGGGGCATACTACAACGAAGAGACCCAGTACTTC.

V and J are TRBV5-1 and TRBJ2-3; D might be TRBD1 (5 bases). The germline CDR1 and CDR2 sequences are SGHRS and YFSETQ. CDR3 length: 16 residues. Trimming stripped 3 bases from V and 0 bases from J, with 14 bases between. CDR3 sequence: CASSYLRTRSTDTQYF. The CDR3 DNA sequence: TGCGCCAGCAGCTACCTCAGGACACGAAGCACAGATACGCAGTATTTT.

J is TRBJ1-6 and V is TRBV19, with 8 bases matching TRBD1. This CDR3 contains 17 residues. From germline, CDR1 is LNHDA and CDR2 SQIVND (reference sequence). V was clipped by 0 bases and J by 8 bases; unmatched bases: 9. CDR3: CASSIEGLGQGYSPLHF. In DNA form, the CDR3 reads TGTGCCAGTAGTATAGAAGGGCTTGGACAGGGATATTCACCCCTCCACTTT.

The chain employs TRBV5-1 and TRBJ1-6; TRBD1 matches 7 bases. CDR1 SGHRS and CDR2 YFSETQ come from the germline V gene. J was trimmed by 4 bases and V by 1 base; bases with no gene match: 11. This CDR3 region has 18 residues. This CDR3 reads CASSLSRRAGGYNSPLHF. The CDR3, as DNA: TGCGCCAGCAGCTTGAGTCGCCGGGCAGGGGGGTATAATTCACCCCTCCACTTT. Full variable domain (missing parts from reference TRBV5-1 and TRBJ1-6): KAGVTQTPRYLIKTRGQQVTLSCSPISGHRSVSWYQQTPGQGLQFLFEYFSETQRNKGNFPGRFSGRQFSNSRSEMNVSTLELGDSALYLCASSLSRRAGGYNSPLHFGNGTRLTVT.

This sequence joins TRBV27 and TRBJ1-2, with D maybe TRBD1 (6 bases). The V end lost 5 bases, the J end lost 5 bases, and 12 bases lay between the germline ends. Looked up from germline, CDR1 is MNHEY and CDR2 is SMNVEV (reference sequence). This CDR3 region has 13 residues. CDR3 nucleotides: TGTGCCAGCAGTCTTAAGGGGGGGTATGGCTACACCTTC. Residues: CASSLKGGYGYTF.

The rearrangement uses TRBV2 and TRBJ1-2; perhaps TRBD1 as D (5 bases). CDR3 length: 16 amino acids. Trimming pared 1 base from V and 3 bases from J, leaving 15 bases between. Germline CDR1 is SNHLY and CDR2 is FYNNEI. The CDR3: CASSEVRQTAYYGYTF. CDR3 nucleotides: TGTGCCAGCAGTGAAGTAAGACAGACCGCCTACTATGGCTACACCTTC. The complete variable domain, with remaining parts taken from reference TRBV2 and TRBJ1-2, reads EPEVTQTPSHQVTQMGQEVILRCVPISNHLYFYWYRQILGQKVEFLVSFYNNEISEKSEIFDDQFSVERPDGSNFTLKIRSTKLEDSAMYFCASSEVRQTAYYGYTFGSGTRLTVV.

The genes are TRBV24-1 and TRBJ1-4; D gene unclear. This CDR3 region has 15 residues. The germline V and J ends were trimmed by 2 bases and 6 bases, with 12 bases remaining between them. Germline CDR1 and CDR2: KGHDR and SFDVKD. In DNA, the CDR3 is TGTGCCACCAGTGATTCTCAGGTCGGCCATGAAAAACTGTTTTTT. Protein product: CATSDSQVGHEKLFF.

J is TRBJ2-5 and V is TRBV3-1 (or the pseudogene TRBV3-2), with TRBD2 as a possible D gene (6 bases). The CDR3 consists of 14 residues. Germline V gives CDR1 LGHDT, CDR2 YNNKEL (reference sequence). V was trimmed by 5 bases and J by 5 bases, leaving 15 bases between them. CDR3 sequence: CASSSRDFQETQYF. The DNA for the CDR3 is TGTGCCAGCAGCTCCCGGGACTTTCAGGAGACCCAGTACTTC.

V and J are TRBV5-1 and TRBJ2-7, with D possibly matching TRBD1 (5 bases). This CDR3 has 14 residues. V dropped 0 bases and J dropped 2 bases, with 9 bases sitting between them. Germline V gene data show CDR1 as SGHRS and CDR2 as YFSETQ. Here the CDR3 DNA reads TGCGCCAGCAGCTTGGGCAGGGAAACCTACGAGCAGTACTTC. As protein: CASSLGRETYEQYF.

The V and J genes are TRBV5-1 and TRBJ1-2, with 7 bases lining up with TRBD1. The V and J ends lost 5 bases and 3 bases, in that order; junction bases with no gene match: 4. CDR3 length equals 13 residues. In germline, CDR1 is SGHRS, CDR2 YFSETQ. CDR3 bases: TGCGCCAGCAGTTCGGGACAGCACTATGGCTACACCTTC. This translates into CASSSGQHYGYTF.

This chain joins TRBV7-6 and TRBJ1-3; D is ambiguous. CDR1 SGHVS and CDR2 FNYEAQ come from the germline V gene. V was shortened by 1 base and J by 0 bases, with 7 bases between the two germline ends. The CDR3 runs to 15 residues. The CDR3 coding sequence is TGTGCCAGCAGCTTAGAGGAGCTCTCTGGAAACACCATATATTTT. This translates into CASSLEELSGNTIYF.

The chain recombines TRBV11-2 with TRBJ2-2; maybe TRBD2 (6 bases). In germline, CDR1 is SGHAT, CDR2 FQNNGV. The V gene lost 5 bases and the J gene lost 4 bases, with 11 bases spanning the gap. The CDR3 is 14 amino acids. CDR3 residues: CASSTGLITGELFF. DNA of the CDR3: TGTGCCAGCAGCACGGGACTGATCACCGGGGAGCTGTTTTTT. Looking up the rest from reference TRBV11-2 and TRBJ2-2 gives the full variable domain: EAGVAQSPRYKIIEKRQSVAFWCNPISGHATLYWYQQILGQGPKLLIQFQNNGVVDDSQLPKDRFSAERLKGVDSTLKIQPAKLEDSAVYLCASSTGLITGELFFGEGSRLTVL.

V usage is TRBV6-5 and J usage is TRBJ1-5; 9 positions agree with TRBD1. V lost 5 bases and J lost 5; bases outside the gene matches: 4. From germline, CDR1 is MNHEY and CDR2 SVGAGI. This CDR3 comprises 14 residues. Here the CDR3 DNA reads TGTGCCAGCAGTAAGGGACAGGGCCATCAGCCCCAGCATTTT. Translated: CASSKGQGHQPQHF.